This TCR beta chain originates from a study of blood T cell repertoires in COVID-19 (dated by TCRdb to about 2020). In the study overall: Samples from collaborators originated in the United States, Italy and Spain and spanned both the acute and convalescent phases of COVID-19. The prospective study material was composed of cDNA or gDNA derived from T cells, B-cell-depleted T cells, or PBMCs. Deeply sampled blood TCRbeta repertoires from subjects exposed to, actively infected with, or recovered from COVID-19 were included in the dataset. A freely available public database, intended as a resource for researchers studying the immune response to SARS-CoV-2, is where the repertoires were released. Samples were obtained from the ongoing ImmuneRACE study (first 160 participants) and from 1,254 subjects provided by 6 global collaborators. Nearly every sample came with metadata listing a de-identified subject ID, COVID-19 status, age in years and sex. Where available, HLA class I and class II types were taken from metadata supplied by the sample provider and were not determined by assay-based typing. Study-wide conclusions, independent of this receptor: The quantity of clinical and demographic metadata differed by source and by participant and was supplied without curation.

TCRbeta CDR3 regions were amplified from genomic DNA using the immunoSEQ Assay, a bias-controlled multiplex PCR. In the original analysis: Nucleated cell counts per sample were estimated from amplification of reference gene primers within the assay. To quantify the absolute abundance of each unique TCRbeta CDR3 rearrangement, sequence reads were collapsed and filtered. For each sample, productive Simpson clonality was calculated as the square root of Simpson's diversity index over productive rearrangements. The source is immuneACCESS, and TCRdb retained only in-frame sequences with V and J called. Part of the clones is not carried over; for the studies checked, unresolved V genes explain less than half of this, and the remainder is unexplained. Clonal size and the V and J genes are those of that table, whereas D and trimming came from the DNA. In all, the sample holds approximately 220,000 clones, and roughly 80% of those were seen once. About 3.6% of the sample lies in the top ten.

In the prospective study, participants were roughly 18 to 100 years old, resided in about two dozen geographic areas of the United States, and were enrolled through a virtual design. In the prospective study, cohorts were assigned on the basis of participant-reported clinical history obtained from a screening survey and a study questionnaire. Exposed participants had been in contact with someone with a PCR-confirmed or clinician-diagnosed COVID-19 case within 2 weeks of study entry. Mobile phlebotomists in the prospective study collected whole blood, serum and a nasopharyngeal or oropharyngeal swab from every participant. Prospective study participants could optionally give additional blood draws and questionnaires over a roughly two-month period. Prospective study blood samples were shipped either frozen or at room temperature before DNA extraction. This clone was seen once. It has no known antigen specificity. Qualities for individual bases were not recorded, and no much larger clone is one base off.

Sequenced sample: PBMCs or T cells enriched from blood (not recorded which). This sequence originates from a middle-aged woman who had been exposed to COVID-19.

The nucleotide sequence is TGTGCCAGCAGTGGGAGGAGGGAGGCAGATACGCAGTATTTT. Translated, it reads CASSGRREADTQYF. The chain uses TRBV2 and TRBJ2-3; TRBD2 is possibly the D segment (6 matching bases). From its cysteine to its phenylalanine, the CDR3 spans 14 amino acids. The sequence is cut down to CDR3 DNA, 42 bases in frame from base 1. CDR1 and CDR2 are drawn from the germline V gene: SNHLY, FYNNEI. A distance of 12 bases separates the germline ends of V and J, which lose 4 bases and 4 bases respectively.